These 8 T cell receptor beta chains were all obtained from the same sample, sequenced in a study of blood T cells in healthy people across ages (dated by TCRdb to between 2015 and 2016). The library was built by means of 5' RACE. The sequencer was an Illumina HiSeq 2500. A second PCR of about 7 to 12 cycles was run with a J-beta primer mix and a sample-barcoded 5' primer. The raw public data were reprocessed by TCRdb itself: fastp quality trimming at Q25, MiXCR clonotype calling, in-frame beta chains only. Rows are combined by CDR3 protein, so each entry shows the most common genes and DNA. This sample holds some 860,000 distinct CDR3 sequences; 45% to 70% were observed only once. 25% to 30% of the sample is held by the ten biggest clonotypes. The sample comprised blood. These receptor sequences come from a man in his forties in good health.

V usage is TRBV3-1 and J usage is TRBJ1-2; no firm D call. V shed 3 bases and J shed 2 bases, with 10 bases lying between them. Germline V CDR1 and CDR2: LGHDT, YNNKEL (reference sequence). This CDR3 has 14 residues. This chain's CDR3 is CASSQEPPNYGYTF. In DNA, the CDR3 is TGTGCCAGCAGCCAGGAACCCCCGAACTATGGCTACACCTTC.

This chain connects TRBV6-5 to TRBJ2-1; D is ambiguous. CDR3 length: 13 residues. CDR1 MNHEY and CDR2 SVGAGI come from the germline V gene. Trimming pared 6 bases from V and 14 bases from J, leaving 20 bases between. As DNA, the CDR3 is TGTGCCAGCAGCGAACCGGGCTTAGTAGATGAGTTCTTC. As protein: CASSEPGLVDEFF.

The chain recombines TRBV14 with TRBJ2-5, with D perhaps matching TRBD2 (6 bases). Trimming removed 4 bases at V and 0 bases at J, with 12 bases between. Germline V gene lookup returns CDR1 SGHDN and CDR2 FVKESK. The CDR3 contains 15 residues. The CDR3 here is CASSLGLTNQETQYF. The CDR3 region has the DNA TGTGCCAGCAGCCTAGGACTAACTAACCAAGAGACCCAGTACTTC. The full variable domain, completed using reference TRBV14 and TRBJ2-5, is EAGVTQFPSHSVIEKGQTVTLRCDPISGHDNLYWYRRVMGKEIKFLLHFVKESKQDESGMPNNRFLAERTGGTYSTLKVQPAELEDSGVYFCASSLGLTNQETQYFGPGTRLLVL.

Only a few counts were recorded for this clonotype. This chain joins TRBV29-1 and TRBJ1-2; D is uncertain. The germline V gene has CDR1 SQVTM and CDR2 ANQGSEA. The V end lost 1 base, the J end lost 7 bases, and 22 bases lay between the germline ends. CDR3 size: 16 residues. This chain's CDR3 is CSVEGGSSRRVGGYTF. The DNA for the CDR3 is TGCAGCGTTGAAGGTGGTTCCTCGAGAAGGGTTGGTGGCTACACCTTC.

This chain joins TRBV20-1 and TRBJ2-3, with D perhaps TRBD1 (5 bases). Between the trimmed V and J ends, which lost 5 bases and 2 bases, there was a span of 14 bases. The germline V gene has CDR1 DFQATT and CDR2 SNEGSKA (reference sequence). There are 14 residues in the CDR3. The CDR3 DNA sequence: TGCAGTGCTGACAGCGTTACGACCACAGATACGCAGTATTTT. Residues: CSADSVTTTDTQYF.

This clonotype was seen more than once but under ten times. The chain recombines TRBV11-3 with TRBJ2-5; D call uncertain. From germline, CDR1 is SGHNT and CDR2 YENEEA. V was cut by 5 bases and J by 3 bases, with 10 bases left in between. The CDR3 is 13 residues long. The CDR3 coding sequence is TGTGCCAGCAGCCCGTACGTTGAAGAGACCCAGTACTTC. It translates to CASSPYVEETQYF.

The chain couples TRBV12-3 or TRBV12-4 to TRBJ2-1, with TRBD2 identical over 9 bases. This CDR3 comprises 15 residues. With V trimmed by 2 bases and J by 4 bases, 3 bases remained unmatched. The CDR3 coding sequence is TGTGCCAGCAGTTTATTAAGCGGGAGGTACAATGAGCAGTTCTTC. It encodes CASSLLSGRYNEQFF.

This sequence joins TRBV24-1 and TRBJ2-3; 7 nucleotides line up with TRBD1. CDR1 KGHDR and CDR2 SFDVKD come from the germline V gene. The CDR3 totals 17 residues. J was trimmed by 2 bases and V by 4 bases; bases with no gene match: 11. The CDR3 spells CATSEPGQPFHTDTQYF. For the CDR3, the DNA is TGTGCCACCAGTGAACCGGGACAGCCCTTCCACACAGATACGCAGTATTTT.